Below are 20 T cell receptor beta chains sequenced from a single sample in a study of Graves' ophthalmopathy and Graves' hyperthyroidism. The authors amplified TCR beta CDR3 regions, and they did so from RNA transcripts for repertoire sequencing. RT-PCR with HTBI primers came first, then second-round multiplex PCR. TCRdb re-analysed the multiplex PCR reads in MiXCR, keeping a single row per CDR3 protein. The sample holds 170,000 or so distinct CDR3 sequences, over 35% seen once. The sequencing input was peripheral blood. These receptors were obtained from a woman aged 40 to 49 with Graves' ophthalmopathy.

This clonotype was recorded at least ten times. V usage is TRBV7-9 and J usage is TRBJ1-2, with D perhaps matching TRBD1 (5 bases). The CDR3 loop spans 16 amino acids. Germline V lookup: CDR1 SEHNR, CDR2 FQNEAQ (reference sequence). Trimming left V 5 bases short and J 8 bases short, with 24 bases between. DNA for the CDR3: TGTGCCAGCAGCGTAGAGAAGGGGATTGCTGGGTTGGGCTACACCTTC. This codes for CASSVEKGIAGLGYTF.

This clonotype was detected many times. The rearrangement uses TRBV30 and TRBJ2-7; no reliable D call. The CDR3 is 11 amino acids. Trimming cost V 0 bases and J 3 bases, with 3 bases left between them. Germline lookup yields CDR1 GTSNPN and CDR2 SVGIG (reference sequence). The CDR3, as DNA: TGTGCCTGGAGTGTACACTACGAGCAGTACTTC. It yields the protein CAWSVHYEQYF.

This clonotype was picked up many times. V usage is TRBV5-1 and J usage is TRBJ1-1; the D gene is possibly TRBD1 (5 bases). V lost 0 bases and J lost 1, with 10 bases in between. There are 15 residues in the CDR3. Germline V CDR1 and CDR2: SGHRS, YFSETQ. This chain's CDR3 is CASSLGGSRNTEAFF. CDR3 in DNA: TGCGCCAGCAGCTTGGGGGGCAGCAGGAACACTGAAGCTTTCTTT.

This clonotype was seen at least ten times. The rearrangement joins TRBV6-5 to TRBJ2-7; 8 nucleotides align to TRBD1. Trimming removed 0 bases from V and 5 bases from J; junction bases left unmatched: 9. CDR1 is MNHEY and CDR2 is SVGAGI in the germline V gene. The CDR3 extends over 16 amino acids. CDR3 sequence reads: CASSYSFVGGQDEQYF. The CDR3 DNA reads TGTGCCAGCAGTTACTCGTTTGTTGGGGGACAGGACGAGCAGTACTTC.

The rearrangement uses TRBV7-2 and TRBJ2-2; 8 bases fit TRBD1. Germline loops: CDR1 SGHTA, CDR2 FQGNSA. The CDR3 covers 15 residues. V lost 2 bases and J lost 4; bases outside the gene matches: 3. CDR3 in DNA: TGTGCCAGCAGCTTACAGGGGGCGGGCACCGGGGAGCTGTTTTTT. Encoded protein: CASSLQGAGTGELFF.

This clonotype was seen many times. The chain uses TRBV10-3 and TRBJ2-7; D possibly uses TRBD1 or TRBD2 (6 bases each). Trimming took off 7 bases at V and 7 bases at J, with 20 bases between the two ends. The CDR3 runs 14 residues. Germline CDR1 and CDR2: ENHRY and SYGVKD. CDR3 protein: CAIKREPQGREQYF. Written as DNA, the CDR3 is TGTGCCATCAAAAGAGAACCTCAGGGGAGGGAGCAGTACTTC.

This clonotype was recorded at least ten times. The gene calls are TRBV12-3 or TRBV12-4 and TRBJ2-2; 7 nucleotides agree with TRBD1. This CDR3 has 13 residues. V shed 4 bases, J shed 7 bases, and the junction held 3 bases outside the gene matches. The CDR3 coding sequence is TGTGCCAGCAGTTCTACAGGGGTCGGGGAGCTGTTTTTT. Encoded protein: CASSSTGVGELFF.

At least ten counts were recorded for this clonotype. The V and J genes are TRBV12-3 or TRBV12-4 and TRBJ1-1, with 9 bases aligning to TRBD1. V was clipped by 6 bases and J by 1 base; unmatched bases: 6. The CDR3 has 15 amino acids. The CDR3 here is CASRRDRVWNTEAFF. The CDR3 DNA follows: TGTGCCAGCAGGCGGGACAGGGTTTGGAACACTGAAGCTTTCTTT.

At least ten counts were recorded for this clonotype. The chain is built from TRBV14 and TRBJ2-7; TRBD1 matches at 7 bases. The J segment lost 3 bases and the V segment lost 4 bases, leaving 18 bases of the junction unmatched. The CDR3 length is 18 residues. The germline gives CDR1 SGHDN, CDR2 FVKESK. The chain's CDR3 is CASSRGWGQLSRDYEQYF. CDR3 coding DNA: TGTGCCAGCAGCCGAGGGTGGGGACAGCTATCCCGCGACTACGAGCAGTACTTC. Together with reference TRBV14 and TRBJ2-7, the CDR3 gives the full variable domain: EAGVTQFPSHSVIEKGQTVTLRCDPISGHDNLYWYRRVMGKEIKFLLHFVKESKQDESGMPNNRFLAERTGGTYSTLKVQPAELEDSGVYFCASSRGWGQLSRDYEQYFGPGTRLTVT.

The CDR3 sequence is CASRRTTGGEQYF. The DNA of the CDR3 is TGTGCCAGCAGGCGGACTACAGGGGGAGAGCAGTACTTC. V gene TRBV6-2 or TRBV6-3 combines with J gene TRBJ2-7; 8 bases align to TRBD1. Germline V CDR1 and CDR2: MNHEY, SVGEGT. The CDR3 totals 13 residues. Trimming at V came to 6 bases and at J to 7 bases, leaving 8 bases not matched to a gene.

In its sample, this clonotype was seen many times. J is TRBJ2-5 and V is TRBV27, with 8 bases matching TRBD2. V was pared by 3 bases and J by 4 bases, with 13 bases of the junction left unmatched. This CDR3 contains 17 residues. Germline V gene data show CDR1 as MNHEY and CDR2 as SMNVEV (reference sequence). The CDR3 DNA is TGTGCCAGCAGTTTGGGAGCGGGGGAAACCGCGGGAGAGACCCAGTACTTC. The encoded protein is CASSLGAGETAGETQYF.

This clonotype was seen at least ten times. The chain is built from TRBV7-9 and TRBJ2-7; D gene unclear. The V and J ends lost 2 bases and 2 bases respectively, with 13 bases between them. Germline V lookup: CDR1 SEHNR, CDR2 FQNEAQ (reference sequence). CDR3 size: 15 residues. CDR3 sequence reads: CASSLRSSDAYEQYF. Here the CDR3 DNA reads TGTGCCAGCAGCTTACGGTCCAGCGATGCCTACGAGCAGTACTTC.

The table lists this clonotype with many counts. A much larger clone differs by one base, so this may be a read error. J is TRBJ2-5 and V is TRBV2, with TRBD1 matching over 7 bases. The CDR3 spans 12 residues. Germline CDR1 is SNHLY and CDR2 is FYNNEI. As DNA, the CDR3 is TGTGCCAGCACCCGGGACAGCGAGACCCTGTACTTC. This encodes CASTRDSETLYF.

The genes are TRBV20-1 and TRBJ1-6; 11 positions match TRBD1. Trimming removed 5 bases from V and 10 bases from J; junction bases left unmatched: 4. CDR1 and CDR2 from the germline V gene are DFQATT and SNEGSKA (reference sequence). The CDR3 runs to 13 residues. The CDR3 is CSAGTGGESPLHF. The CDR3 DNA reads as TGCAGTGCTGGGACAGGGGGAGAATCACCCCTCCACTTT.

The chain is built from TRBV28 and TRBJ2-7; 10 bases agree with TRBD1. The CDR3 has 15 residues. The germline V gene has CDR1 MDHEN and CDR2 SYDVKM. Trimming removed 3 bases from V and 6 bases from J; junction bases left unmatched: 8. The DNA of the CDR3 is TGTGCCAGCAGTTTCTGGGACAGGGGTGTAGGCGAGCAGTACTTC. It yields the protein CASSFWDRGVGEQYF.

The chain links TRBV11-3 to TRBJ1-1, with TRBD1 as a possible D gene (6 bases). CDR1 SGHNT and CDR2 YENEEA come from the germline V gene. The CDR3 runs 15 residues. With 6 bases removed from V and 11 bases from J, the gap between germline ends came to 25 bases. This chain's CDR3 is CASSLNQGISPMAFF. The CDR3 region has the DNA TGTGCCAGCAGTCTAAACCAGGGGATTTCGCCGATGGCTTTCTTT.

The chain employs TRBV6-2 or TRBV6-3 and TRBJ1-1, with D possibly TRBD1 on 5 matching bases. V shed 0 bases and J shed 5 bases, with 10 bases lying between them. Germline assignment: CDR1 MNHEY and CDR2 SVGEGT. The CDR3 has 14 amino acids. DNA of the CDR3: TGTGCCAGCAGTTACTCTCAGGGTGGAACTGAAGCTTTCTTT. Translated, it gives CASSYSQGGTEAFF.

This clonotype showed up many times. V usage is TRBV6-1 and J usage is TRBJ2-7; D possibly uses TRBD1 or TRBD2 (6 bases each). V was clipped by 6 bases and J by 3 bases, with 18 bases between them. Germline V gene data show CDR1 as MNHNS and CDR2 as SASEGT. There are 15 residues in the CDR3. The CDR3 DNA reads as TGTGCCAGCAGAGAGGGCGGGACACGAATCTACGAGCAGTACTTC. This codes for CASREGGTRIYEQYF.

This clonotype was counted at least ten times. In DNA, the CDR3 is TGTGCCAGCAGCTTAATATCAGGGGGCGCATATGGCTACACCTTC. Translation gives CASSLISGGAYGYTF. The rearrangement links TRBV7-2 to TRBJ1-2; TRBD1 matches 8 bases. Germline loops: CDR1 SGHTA, CDR2 FQGNSA. V lost 2 bases, J lost 5 bases, and 7 bases stayed unmatched. The CDR3 is made up of 15 amino acids. The whole variable domain, filled in from reference TRBV7-2 and TRBJ1-2, reads GAGVSQSPSNKVTEKGKDVELRCDPISGHTALYWYRQSLGQGLEFLIYFQGNSAPDKSGLPSDRFSAERTGGSVSTLTIQRTQQEDSAVYLCASSLISGGAYGYTFGSGTRLTVV.

The count of this clonotype is one. This rearrangement joins TRBV27 to TRBJ2-4; 14 nucleotides match TRBD2. Trimming at V came to 3 bases and at J to 3 bases, leaving 13 bases not matched to a gene. The germline gives CDR1 MNHEY, CDR2 SMNVEV (reference sequence). The CDR3 consists of 20 residues. Here the CDR3 reads CASSFLPGTSGSMGKNIQYF. CDR3 nucleotides: TGTGCCAGCAGTTTCCTCCCTGGGACTAGCGGGAGCATGGGCAAAAACATTCAGTACTTC.